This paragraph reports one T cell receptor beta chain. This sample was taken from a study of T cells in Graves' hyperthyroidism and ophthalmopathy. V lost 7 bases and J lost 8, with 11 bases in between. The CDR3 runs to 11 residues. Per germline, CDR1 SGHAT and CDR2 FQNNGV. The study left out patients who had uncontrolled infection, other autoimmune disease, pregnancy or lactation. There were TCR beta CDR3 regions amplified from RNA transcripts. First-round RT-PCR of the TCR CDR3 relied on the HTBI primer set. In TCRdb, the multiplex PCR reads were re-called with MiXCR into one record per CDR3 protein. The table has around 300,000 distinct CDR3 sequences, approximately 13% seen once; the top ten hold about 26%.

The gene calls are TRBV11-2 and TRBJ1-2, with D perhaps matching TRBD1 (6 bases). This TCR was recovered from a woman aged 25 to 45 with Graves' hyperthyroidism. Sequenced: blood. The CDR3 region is CASNHRDGYTF. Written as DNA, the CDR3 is TGTGCCAGCAACCACAGGGACGGCTACACCTTC.